The rows below give T cell receptor beta chains drawn from one sample of a study of PD-1 blockade in mismatch repair-deficient tumors. Using immunoSEQ multiplex PCR, the repertoire was profiled, and TCRdb retains in-frame clones only, with some absent. The sample includes tens of thousands of clones, approximately 88% of them seen just once. Sequenced material: PBMCs, taken before pembrolizumab treatment. Receptor source: an adult with mismatch repair-deficient cancer. Both conserved end residues are part of each CDR3. D genes are given only for firm matches. Expanded clones are given a class, and other clones once, few, many or no size at all.

clone_size j_call d_call v_call cdr3_nt cdr3_aa
NA TRBJ1-6 TRBD1 TRBV2 TGTGCCAGCATCGGACAGGGTATAAGGAATTCACCCCTCCACTTT CASIGQGIRNSPLHF
once TRBJ1-5 NA TRBV28 TGTGCCAGCAGTTTCCCTTCCGCCCAGCATTTT CASSFPSAQHF
NA TRBJ2-1 TRBD2 TRBV9 TGTGCCAGCAGCGGGGGACTAGCGGACAATGAGCAGTTCTTC CASSGGLADNEQFF
NA TRBJ2-7 TRBD2 TRBV7-8 TGTGCCAGCAGAACGGGACTAGCGGGAGCAAGGAACGAGCAGTACTTC CASRTGLAGARNEQYF
NA TRBJ2-4 TRBD1 TRBV9 TGTGCCAGCAGCACATTACAGGGGGACAAAAACATTCAGTACTTC CASSTLQGDKNIQYF
NA TRBJ2-4 NA TRBV27 TGTGCCAGCAGTTTAAGCGCTATAGCCAAAAACATTCAGTACTTC CASSLSAIAKNIQYF
NA TRBJ1-2 TRBD1 TRBV9 TGTGCCAGCAGCCCCCGGGACAGGGATGATGGCTACACCTTC CASSPRDRDDGYTF
NA TRBJ1-5 TRBD1 TRBV19 TGTGCCAGTAGAAGCGACAGGGCTCGCAATCAGCCCCAGCATTTT CASRSDRARNQPQHF
few TRBJ1-4 TRBD1 TRBV18 TGTGCCAGCTCACCTGGGACAGAGGAAAAACTGTTTTTT CASSPGTEEKLFF
NA TRBJ2-7 NA TRBV5-4 TGTGCCAGCAGCTTGGGTGTAGTTACGATTTACGAGCAGTACTTC CASSLGVVTIYEQYF
NA TRBJ1-4 NA TRBV5-1 TGCGCCAGCAGGTTACAGGGTACTAATGAAAAACTGTTTTTT CASRLQGTNEKLFF
NA TRBJ2-1 NA TRBV4-1 TGCGCCAGCAGCCAAGTGGACATGTTGTCCTTCAATGAGCAGTTCTTC CASSQVDMLSFNEQFF
NA TRBJ1-1 NA TRBV10-2 TGCGCCAGCATGAGGGGGGGCACTGAAGCTTTCTTT CASMRGGTEAFF
NA TRBJ1-5 TRBD1 TRBV12-5 TGTGCTAGTGGTTTGGTAGTTGGACAGGGCTTTCAGCCCCAGCATTTT CASGLVVGQGFQPQHF
once TRBJ2-7 NA TRBV19 TGTGCCAGTAGTATAGTGGTAGCGCGCGAGCAGTACTTC CASSIVVAREQYF
NA TRBJ2-6 NA TRBV19 TGTGCCAGTAGGGGTGGGAGGCGTGGTAAGTCTGGGGCCAACGTCCTGACTTTC CASRGGRRGKSGANVLTF
NA TRBJ1-2 NA TRBV18 TGTGCCAGCTCCCCCGCGGAGGATGGCTACACCTTC CASSPAEDGYTF
NA TRBJ2-3 TRBD2 TRBV7-2 TGTGCCAGCAGCATACCGGGACTAGCGACAGATACGCAGTATTTT CASSIPGLATDTQYF
NA TRBJ2-7 NA TRBV2 TGTGCCAGCAGTGCGGGAAACTCCTACGAGCAGTACTTC CASSAGNSYEQYF
once TRBJ2-3 NA TRBV6-1 TGTGCCAGCCTCGAGGGGGGGCCTGGAGATACGCAGTATTTT CASLEGGPGDTQYF
NA TRBJ1-2 NA TRBV10-3 TGTGCCATCAGTGAGTCGAACGGTATTGGCTACACCTTC CAISESNGIGYTF
NA TRBJ1-5 TRBD1 TRBV19 TGTGCCAGTAGGGTAGCGACAGGGGCGGGTAATCAGCCCCAGCATTTT CASRVATGAGNQPQHF
NA TRBJ1-2 NA TRBV15 TGTGCCACCAGTAACGTGGGGACTTATGGCTACACCTTC CATSNVGTYGYTF
NA TRBJ2-7 TRBD1 TRBV5-1 TGCGCCAGCAGACCTGGGACAGGGGAAGGGGAGCAGTACTTC CASRPGTGEGEQYF
NA TRBJ2-1 TRBD1 TRBV5-1 TGCGCCAGCGCGCCGGGACAGGTCTACAATGAGCAGTTCTTC CASAPGQVYNEQFF
once TRBJ1-5 NA TRBV5-1 TGCGCCAGCAGCTTGGATGGAGGCAATCAGCCCCAGCATTTT CASSLDGGNQPQHF
NA TRBJ2-3 NA TRBV11-2 TGTGCCAGCAGCTTATCCCCGACAGATACGCAGTATTTT CASSLSPTDTQYF
NA TRBJ2-4 NA TRBV7-9 TGTGCCAGCAGCTTGACACTTGGAACAAAAAACATTCAGTACTTC CASSLTLGTKNIQYF
NA TRBJ1-5 NA TRBV30 TGTGCCTGGAGTTCCCTGGCAGGTCAGCCCCAGCATTTT CAWSSLAGQPQHF
NA TRBJ2-5 NA TRBV6-5 TGTGCCAGTACAAGAGGGGGGGCGGTAAAGACCCAGTACTTC CASTRGGAVKTQYF
NA TRBJ2-1 TRBD1 TRBV7-7 TGTGCCAGCAGCTTGACCGGGACAGGGAACAATGAGCAGTTCTTC CASSLTGTGNNEQFF
NA TRBJ1-2 NA TRBV6-6 TGTGCCAGCAGTTACTCTGAGGTGACCTATGGCTACACCTTC CASSYSEVTYGYTF
NA TRBJ2-1 TRBD2 TRBV28 TGTGCCAGCAGTCCCCTCGGGGTGGGAGGGCCCAATGAGCAGTTCTTC CASSPLGVGGPNEQFF
NA TRBJ2-3 NA TRBV21-1 TGTGCCAGCAGCAAAGAGGGTAGCGGGACAAGCACAGATACGCAGTATTTT CASSKEGSGTSTDTQYF
NA TRBJ2-3 TRBD2 TRBV6-6 TGTGCCAGCACCGGGACTAGCGATAGCACAGATACGCAGTATTTT CASTGTSDSTDTQYF
once TRBJ2-2 NA TRBV29-1 TGCAGCGTGACTTCCGGACACTTGAACACCGGGGAGCTGTTTTTT CSVTSGHLNTGELFF
NA TRBJ2-7 TRBD1 TRBV30 TGTGCCTCCACCGGGACAGGGGGCTACGAGCAGTACTTC CASTGTGGYEQYF
NA TRBJ2-2 TRBD2 TRBV6-5 TGTGCCAGCAGTTTACTAGCGGGGTACACCGGGGAGCTGTTTTTT CASSLLAGYTGELFF
NA TRBJ1-2 TRBD1 TRBV12-5 TGTGCTAGTGGTTTTCCGGACAGGGGGAATGGCTACACCTTC CASGFPDRGNGYTF
NA TRBJ2-1 NA TRBV19 TGTGCCAGTAGTATAGGACTGCGGAGACAGATTAACAATGAGCAGTTCTTC CASSIGLRRQINNEQFF
NA TRBJ2-3 TRBD2 TRBV5-1 TGCGCCAGCAGCAAAGCGGGAGAGGCAGATACGCAGTATTTT CASSKAGEADTQYF
NA TRBJ2-7 NA TRBV30 TGTGCCTGGAGTAGGACGGGGATTACCTACGAGCAGTACTTC CAWSRTGITYEQYF
NA TRBJ2-7 NA TRBV28 TGTGCCAGCAGTTTGGTGGGGCGCTCCAAAGTCTACGAGCAGTACTTC CASSLVGRSKVYEQYF
NA TRBJ2-3 NA TRBV29-1 TGCAGCGTGACTAGGAGGACAGATACGCAGTATTTT CSVTRRTDTQYF
NA TRBJ1-5 TRBD1 TRBV15 TGTGCCACCAGCAGAGATCTGGTCGGACAGGGTATTCAGCCCCAGCATTTT CATSRDLVGQGIQPQHF
NA TRBJ2-3 NA TRBV9 TGTGCCAGCAGCGTAGGGTTCAGGGACACAGATACGCAGTATTTT CASSVGFRDTDTQYF
NA TRBJ1-5 NA TRBV18 TGTGCCAGCTCACCCATGGCTAATCAGCCCCAGCATTTT CASSPMANQPQHF
NA TRBJ2-7 TRBD1 TRBV2 TGTGCCAGCAGATGGGACAGGGGGAGCGAGCAGTACTTC CASRWDRGSEQYF
NA TRBJ2-1 NA TRBV5-1 TGCGCCAGCAGCTCACGACTAGGTAACAATGAGCAGTTCTTC CASSSRLGNNEQFF